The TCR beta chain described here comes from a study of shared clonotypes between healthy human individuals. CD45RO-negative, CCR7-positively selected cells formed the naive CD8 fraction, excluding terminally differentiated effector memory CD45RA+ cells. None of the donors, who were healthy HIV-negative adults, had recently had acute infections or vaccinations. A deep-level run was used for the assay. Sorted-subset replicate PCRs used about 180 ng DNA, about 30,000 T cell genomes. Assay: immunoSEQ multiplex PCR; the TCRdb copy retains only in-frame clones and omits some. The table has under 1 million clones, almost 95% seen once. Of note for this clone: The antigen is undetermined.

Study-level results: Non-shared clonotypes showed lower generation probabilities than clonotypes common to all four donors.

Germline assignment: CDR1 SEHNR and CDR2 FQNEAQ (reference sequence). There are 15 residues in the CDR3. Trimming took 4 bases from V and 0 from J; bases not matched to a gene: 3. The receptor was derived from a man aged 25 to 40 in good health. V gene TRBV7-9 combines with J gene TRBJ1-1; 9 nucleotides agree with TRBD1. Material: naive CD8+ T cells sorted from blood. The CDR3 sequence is CASSSWTGVNTEAFF. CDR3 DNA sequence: TGTGCCAGCAGCTCCTGGACAGGGGTGAACACTGAAGCTTTCTTT.